The 12 T cell receptor beta chains in this list originate from one sample, sequenced in a study of blood T cell repertoires in COVID-19 (dated by TCRdb to 2018 to 2021). Preparation of the library involved the immunoSEQ multiplex PCR assay. TCRdb re-hosts the immuneACCESS table, in-frame sequences only. Its copies lack some clones; in the studies checked, an unresolved V gene accounts for under half of them, and the cause for the rest is not known. The sample yields fewer than 250,000 clones; 83% were counted once. The ten largest clonotypes hold about 3.6% of the sample. The sample consisted of PBMCs or T cells enriched from blood (not recorded which). Every receptor here comes from a woman in her 40s who had been exposed to COVID-19.

The rearrangement joins TRBV9 to TRBJ2-7, with unresolved D. Germline V gene lookup returns CDR1 SGDLS and CDR2 YYNGEE. The CDR3 has 15 amino acids. The V end was cut by 0 bases, the J end by 0 bases, with 10 bases between. In DNA form, the CDR3 reads TGTGCCAGCAGCGTAGATGCCAGGCCCTCCTACGAGCAGTACTTC. Its protein product is CASSVDARPSYEQYF.

The chain has TRBV5-1 and TRBJ1-2; 10 bases are shared with TRBD1. The CDR3 has 16 residues. The germline CDR1 and CDR2 sequences are SGHRS and YFSETQ. Losses at the gene ends were 3 bases for V and 4 bases for J; bases not matched to a gene: 9. The CDR3 DNA reads as TGCGCCAGCAGCTCGGCGGGGACAGGGGAGGCCTATGGCTACACCTTC. It specifies CASSSAGTGEAYGYTF.

V is TRBV14 and J is TRBJ1-2; the D gene is possibly TRBD1 (5 bases). The CDR3 loop spans 18 amino acids. V was pared by 1 base and J by 8 bases, with 26 bases between. Per germline, CDR1 SGHDN and CDR2 FVKESK. CDR3 protein: CASSQGLYPKAREGGYTF. The CDR3 nucleotides are TGTGCCAGCAGCCAAGGCCTTTACCCAAAGGCCAGGGAGGGGGGCTACACCTTC. The complete variable domain, with remaining parts taken from reference TRBV14 and TRBJ1-2, reads EAGVTQFPSHSVIEKGQTVTLRCDPISGHDNLYWYRRVMGKEIKFLLHFVKESKQDESGMPNNRFLAERTGGTYSTLKVQPAELEDSGVYFCASSQGLYPKAREGGYTFGSGTRLTVV.

Turning to this clone: Other DNA sequences in the same sample also yield this CDR3. The V call is TRBV6-5, the J call TRBJ1-2; TRBD1 is a possible D gene (6 bases). The CDR3 runs to 12 residues. Germline V lookup: CDR1 MNHEY, CDR2 SVGAGI. V shed 4 bases and J shed 6 bases, with 9 bases lying between them. The CDR3 protein is CASSSTGNGYTF. CDR3 sequence (DNA): TGTGCCAGCAGTTCCACAGGGAATGGCTACACCTTC.

This chain uses TRBV12-5 with TRBJ2-1; tentative D call: TRBD2 (5 bases). Germline-derived CDR1 and CDR2 are LGHNT and FRNRAP. The CDR3 length is 14 residues. Trimming stripped 2 bases from V and 8 bases from J, with 13 bases between. CDR3 in DNA: TGTGCTAGTGGTTTGCCCGGGGTCTGGGATGAGCAGTTCTTC. Its translation is CASGLPGVWDEQFF. Supplemented by reference TRBV12-5 and TRBJ2-1, the full variable domain reads DARVTQTPRHKVTEMGQEVTMRCQPILGHNTVFWYRQTMMQGLELLAYFRNRAPLDDSGMPKDRFSAEMPDATLATLKIQPSEPRDSAVYFCASGLPGVWDEQFFGPGTRLTVL.

CDR3 sequence: CASRDRVTKNIQYF. CDR3 DNA sequence: TGTGCCAGCCGGGACAGGGTAACCAAAAACATTCAGTACTTC. The rearrangement uses TRBV2 and TRBJ2-4, with 9 bases fitting TRBD1. The CDR3 length is 14 residues. V was clipped by 8 bases and J by 2 bases; unmatched bases: 4. The V gene's germline CDR1 is SNHLY and CDR2 FYNNEI.

The rearrangement uses TRBV7-8 and TRBJ2-7, with 8 bases that match TRBD1. In germline, CDR1 is SGHVS, CDR2 FQNEAQ. The CDR3 has 16 amino acids. V gave up 5 bases and J gave up 2 bases; unmatched junction bases: 11. The CDR3 spells CASSPTGGGVPYEQYF. CDR3 in DNA: TGTGCCAGCAGCCCTACAGGGGGAGGCGTGCCCTACGAGCAGTACTTC.

The chain couples TRBV7-9 to TRBJ2-5; 9 bases map to TRBD2. CDR3 length: 15 amino acids. Germline V gives CDR1 SEHNR, CDR2 FQNEAQ (reference sequence). V lost 8 bases and J lost 5; bases outside the gene matches: 12. CDR3 in DNA: TGTGCCAGCGGCCAGACTAGCGGCACTTTTGAGACCCAGTACTTC. This codes for CASGQTSGTFETQYF.

This chain links TRBV3-1 (or the pseudogene TRBV3-2) with TRBJ2-1, with a tentative D call TRBD2 (5 bases). CDR3 length equals 12 residues. Trimming left V 5 bases short and J 7 bases short, with 9 bases between. Germline values: CDR1 LGHDT, CDR2 YNNKEL (reference sequence). CDR3 sequence (DNA): TGTGCCAGCAGCGGGAGAGGGAATGAGCAGTTCTTC. It yields the protein CASSGRGNEQFF.

This clone turned up a few times. For the CDR3, the DNA is TGTGCCAGCAGTTTTGGAGGCAGGGGGCTTACCGGGGAGCTGTTTTTT. Its protein is CASSFGGRGLTGELFF. V usage is TRBV27 and J usage is TRBJ2-2; 8 bases agree with TRBD1. Germline trimming cut 3 bases from V and 5 bases from J; bases unmatched to any gene: 8. CDR1 is MNHEY and CDR2 is SMNVEV in the germline V gene (reference sequence). The CDR3 runs to 16 residues.

This clone has only a few counts. V and J are TRBV28 and TRBJ2-5, with TRBD2 matching over 7 bases. The CDR3 spans 17 residues. The germline V gene encodes CDR1 MDHEN and CDR2 SYDVKM. V trimming: 2 bases; J trimming: 1 base; junction bases outside the gene matches: 10. The CDR3 sequence: CASSLLPSGAGQETQYF. DNA for the CDR3: TGTGCCAGCAGTTTACTCCCCAGCGGGGCCGGCCAAGAGACCCAGTACTTC.

This chain joins TRBV5-6 and TRBJ2-7; 8 bases match TRBD1. The V segment lost 0 bases and the J segment 3 bases; nucleotides outside the gene matches: 5. Germline V lookup: CDR1 SGHDT, CDR2 YYEEEE. This CDR3 spans 15 amino acids. The CDR3 reads CASSLDQGAGYEQYF. The DNA of the CDR3 is TGTGCCAGCAGCTTGGACCAGGGGGCGGGCTACGAGCAGTACTTC.